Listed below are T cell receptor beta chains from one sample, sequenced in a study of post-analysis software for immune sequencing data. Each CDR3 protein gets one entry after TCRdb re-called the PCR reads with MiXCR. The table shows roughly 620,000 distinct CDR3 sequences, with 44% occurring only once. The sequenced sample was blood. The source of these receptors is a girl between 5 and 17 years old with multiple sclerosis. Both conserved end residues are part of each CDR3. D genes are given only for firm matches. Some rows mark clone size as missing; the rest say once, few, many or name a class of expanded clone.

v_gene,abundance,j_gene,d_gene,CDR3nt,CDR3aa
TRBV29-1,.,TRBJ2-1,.,TGCAGCGTTGCCTCCCCGTATGACAGCGGAACCTACAATGAGCAGTTCTTC,CSVASPYDSGTYNEQFF
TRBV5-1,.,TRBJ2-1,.,TGCGCCAGTCACAAGAACTCGGAAAGCTCCTACAATGAGCAGTTCTTC,CASHKNSESSYNEQFF
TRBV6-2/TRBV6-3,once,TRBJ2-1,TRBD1,TGTGCCAGCAGCCGGACAGGGCGCTACAATGAGCAGTTCTTC,CASSRTGRYNEQFF
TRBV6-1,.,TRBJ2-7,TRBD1,TGTGCCAGCAGTGAAGCGCTAGACAGGGGCTACGAGCAGTACTTC,CASSEALDRGYEQYF
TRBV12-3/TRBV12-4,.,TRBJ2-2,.,TGTGCCAGCAGTCCCTTCCGGCGGGCGAACACCGGGGAGCTGTTTTTT,CASSPFRRANTGELFF
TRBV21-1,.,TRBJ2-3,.,TGTGCCAGCAGCCAACCGCGGGACCCAGGAGATACGCAGTATTTT,CASSQPRDPGDTQYF
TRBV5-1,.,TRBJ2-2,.,TGCGCCAGCAGCTTGCGGCCGGGCACCGGGGAGCTGTTTTTT,CASSLRPGTGELFF
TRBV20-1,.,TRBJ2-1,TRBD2,TGCAGTGCTACACGGACTAGCGGGGCGTGGTACAATGAGCAGTTCTTC,CSATRTSGAWYNEQFF
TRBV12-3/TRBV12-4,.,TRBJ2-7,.,TGTGCCAGCAGTCCCCGCTGGGCCTACGAGCAGTACTTC,CASSPRWAYEQYF
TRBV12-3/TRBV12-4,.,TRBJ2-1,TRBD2,TGTACCAGCGGACTAGCGGGAGCACGTTACAATGAGCAGTTCTTC,CTSGLAGARYNEQFF
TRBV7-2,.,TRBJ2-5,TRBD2,TGTGCCAGCAGCTTGGATGGGGGGGGGAGAGAGACCCAGTACTTC,CASSLDGGGRETQYF
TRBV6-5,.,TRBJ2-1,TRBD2,TGTGCCAGCAGTTACGAATCGTCCGGGACTAGCGAAGTCGGGGAGCAGTTCTTC,CASSYESSGTSEVGEQFF
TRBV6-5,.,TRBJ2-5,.,TGTGCCAGCAGTTCCTTCACCCATCTAGTGGGAGAGACCCAGTACTTC,CASSSFTHLVGETQYF
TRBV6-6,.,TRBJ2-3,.,TGTGCCAGCAGTTCTAGGACCGGAGGTTCTCCCACAGATACGCAGTATTTT,CASSSRTGGSPTDTQYF
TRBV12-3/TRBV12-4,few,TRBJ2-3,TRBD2,TGTGCCAGCACCTTTGGGGGGGGATCAGTGGATACGCAGTATTTT,CASTFGGGSVDTQYF
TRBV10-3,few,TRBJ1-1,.,TGTGCCATCGGATTACAGTCGAACACTGAAGCTTTCTTT,CAIGLQSNTEAFF
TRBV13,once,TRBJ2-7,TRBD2,TGTGCCAGCAGCGCCGGGGCTCGCGGGGGCTCCTACGAGCAGTACTTC,CASSAGARGGSYEQYF
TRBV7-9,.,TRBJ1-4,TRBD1,TGTGCCAGCAGCGAGCAGGGGGTTGAAAAACTGTTTTTT,CASSEQGVEKLFF
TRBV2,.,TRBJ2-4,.,TGTGCCAGCAGTCAAGAGGGGGGTTGGGCGAACATTCAGTACTTC,CASSQEGGWANIQYF
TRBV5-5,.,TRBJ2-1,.,TGTGCCAGCAGCTTGGGCAGCCAGTCCTACAATGAGCAGTTCTTC,CASSLGSQSYNEQFF
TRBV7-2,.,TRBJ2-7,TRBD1,TGTGCCAGCAGTTTGGGGACAGGGATGACCTACGAGCAGTACTTC,CASSLGTGMTYEQYF
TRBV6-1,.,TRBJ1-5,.,TGTGCCAGCAGTGAAGCAGGGAACAATCAGCCCCAGCATTTT,CASSEAGNNQPQHF
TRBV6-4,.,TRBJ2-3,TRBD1,TGTGCCAGCAGTGGCGGGACAGGGGGAACAGATACGCAGTATTTT,CASSGGTGGTDTQYF
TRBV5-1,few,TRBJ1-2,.,TGCGCCAGCAGGGCACGGGCCGTTAACTATGGCTACACCTTC,CASRARAVNYGYTF